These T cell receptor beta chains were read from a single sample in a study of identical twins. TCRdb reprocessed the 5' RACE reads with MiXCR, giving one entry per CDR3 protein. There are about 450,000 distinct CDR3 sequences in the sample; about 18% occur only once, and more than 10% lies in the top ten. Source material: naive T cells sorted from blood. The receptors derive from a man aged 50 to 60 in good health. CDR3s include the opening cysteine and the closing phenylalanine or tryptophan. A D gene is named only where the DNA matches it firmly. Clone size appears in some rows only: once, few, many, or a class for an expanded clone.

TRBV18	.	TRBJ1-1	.	TGTGCCAGCTCACCACGCGACGGATTGAACACTGAAGCTTTCTTT	CASSPRDGLNTEAFF
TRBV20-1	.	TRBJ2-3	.	TGCAGTGCTTCCGGAGGGGGCGGGTCAGATACGCAGTATTTT	CSASGGGGSDTQYF
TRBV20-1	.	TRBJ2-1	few	TGCAGTGCTCCCTCAGGACTACCTGACAATGAGCAGTTCTTC	CSAPSGLPDNEQFF
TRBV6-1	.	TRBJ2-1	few	TGTGCCAGCAGTGAAGCACCCTCCTCCTACAATGAGCAGTTCTTC	CASSEAPSSYNEQFF
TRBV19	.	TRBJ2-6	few	TGTGCCAGTAGCCAAGCCCTGGTAGGGACGGGATCTTCGGGGGCCAACGTCCTGACTTTC	CASSQALVGTGSSGANVLTF
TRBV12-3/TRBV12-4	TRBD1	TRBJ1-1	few	TGTGCCAGCAGCGGACAGGGGATGAACACTGAAGCTTTCTTT	CASSGQGMNTEAFF
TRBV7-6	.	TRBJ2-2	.	TGTGCCAGCAGCTTACCGTGGTCCAGCCCCTCCAGAACCGGGGAGCTGTTTTTT	CASSLPWSSPSRTGELFF
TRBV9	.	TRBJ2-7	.	TGTGCCAGCAGCGTAGGGGACTTTAGCTCCTACGAGCAGTACTTC	CASSVGDFSSYEQYF
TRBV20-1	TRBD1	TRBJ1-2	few	TGCAGTGCTAGCCGGGGACAGGGGGTCGACTATGGCTACACCTTC	CSASRGQGVDYGYTF
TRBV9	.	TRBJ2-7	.	TGTGCCAGCAGCGGGACGTCTGCCCGTGGAGAGCAGTACTTC	CASSGTSARGEQYF
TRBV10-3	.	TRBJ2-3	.	TGTGCCATCAGTGATTGGGGAGATACGCAGTATTTT	CAISDWGDTQYF
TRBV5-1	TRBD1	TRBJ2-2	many	TGCGCCAGCAGCTTAACCCCTAGGGACAGGGACACCGGGGAGCTGTTTTTT	CASSLTPRDRDTGELFF
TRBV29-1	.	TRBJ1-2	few	TGCAGCGTTGAAGGGTTGGGCTATGGCTACACCTTC	CSVEGLGYGYTF
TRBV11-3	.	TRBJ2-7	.	TGTGCCAGCAGCTTAGGCAGGGTTGCGGACGAGCAGTACTTC	CASSLGRVADEQYF
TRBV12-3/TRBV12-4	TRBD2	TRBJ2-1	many	TGTGCCAGCAGTTTGGGTCAGCGGAGCGGGAGTATGGGTGAGCAGTTCTTC	CASSLGQRSGSMGEQFF
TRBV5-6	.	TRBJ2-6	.	TGTGCCAGCAGCCGCGGACAGTCCTGGGGGGCCAACGTCCTGACTTTC	CASSRGQSWGANVLTF
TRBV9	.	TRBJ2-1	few	TGTGCCAGTGGGGGGGTACAGGGTAATGAGCAGTTCTTC	CASGGVQGNEQFF
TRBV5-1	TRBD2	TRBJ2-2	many	TGCGCCAGCAGCTTGAGAAGTAGCGGGAGTTCCGGGGAGCTGTTTTTT	CASSLRSSGSSGELFF
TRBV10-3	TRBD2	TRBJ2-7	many	TGTGCCATCAGTGATACTAGCGGGATTATAACCTACGAGCAGTACTTC	CAISDTSGIITYEQYF
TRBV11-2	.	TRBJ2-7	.	TGTGCCAGCAACAGCCTTCCCGCGACAGGTACGGCCTACGAGCAGTACTTC	CASNSLPATGTAYEQYF
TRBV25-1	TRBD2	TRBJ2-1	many	TGTGCCAGCAGTGACCCCTGGACTAGCGGGAGCCACGGGCAGTTCTTC	CASSDPWTSGSHGQFF
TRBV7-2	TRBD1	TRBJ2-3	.	TGTGCCAGCAGCCCGCCCAGGGGGACAGGAGTACCAGATACGCAGTATTTT	CASSPPRGTGVPDTQYF
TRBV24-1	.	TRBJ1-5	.	TGTGCCACCAGTGGGGCTGGCAATCAGCCCCAGCATTTT	CATSGAGNQPQHF
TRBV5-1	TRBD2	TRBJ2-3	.	TGCGCCAGCAGCACCGCCAGCGGGGGGATCACAGATACGCAGTATTTT	CASSTASGGITDTQYF
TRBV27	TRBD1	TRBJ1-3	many	TGTGCCAGCAGCAAGACAGGGTTTGTTGGAAACACCATATATTTT	CASSKTGFVGNTIYF
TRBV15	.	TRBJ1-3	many	TGTGCCACCAGGTTCTCCAGCATCTCTGGAAACACCATATATTTT	CATRFSSISGNTIYF
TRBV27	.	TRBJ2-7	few	TGTGCCAGCAGTTCCTGGACTCCTACAGGACACGAGCAGTACTTC	CASSSWTPTGHEQYF
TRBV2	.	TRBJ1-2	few	TGTGCCAGCTACGGGACTGGTGGCCGGAACTATGGCTACACCTTC	CASYGTGGRNYGYTF